The clone carrying this T cell receptor (beta chain) was recorded many times. The antigen is undetermined. The data are from a study of T cells in Graves' hyperthyroidism and ophthalmopathy. Germline loops: CDR1 SNHLY, CDR2 FYNNEI. The CDR3 consists of 15 residues. The V and J ends lost 6 bases and 2 bases, in that order; junction bases with no gene match: 8. Amplification of TCR beta CDR3 regions used RNA as the template. The HTBI primer set was used in a first-round RT-PCR of the TCR CDR3. TCRdb reanalysed the multiplex PCR reads using MiXCR and keeps one entry per CDR3 protein. The table shows some 760,000 distinct CDR3 sequences, with 14% occurring only once. Findings of the study overall: Ophthalmopathy was identified by the model a median 6.5 months ahead of onset.

The TCR originated in a young woman with Graves' hyperthyroidism. The chain couples TRBV2 to TRBJ1-1; 8 nucleotides match TRBD1. The sequencing sample was made of blood. The CDR3 DNA reads as TGTGCCAGCAGACCAAGACAGGGGACCAACACTGAAGCTTTCTTT. This translates into CASRPRQGTNTEAFF.